This T cell receptor beta chain was profiled in a study of control samples from healthy donors and cancer patients. V shed 3 bases and J shed 5 bases, with 14 bases lying between them. The CDR3 contains 15 residues. CDR1 MNHEY and CDR2 SMNVEV come from the germline V gene (reference sequence). Profiling relied on immunoSEQ multiplex PCR, and the TCRdb table lists in-frame clones only, not all of them. The sample has tens of thousands of clones; 85% to 95% are singletons. This sequence joins TRBV27 and TRBJ2-1, with a possible D match to TRBD2 (5 bases). The material sequenced was PBMCs. The sequence was obtained from a woman aged 40 to 49 with head and neck cancer. The CDR3 sequence: CASSLKRLRDNEQFF. The CDR3 DNA is TGTGCCAGCAGTTTGAAGAGACTACGGGACAATGAGCAGTTCTTC.